These 22 T cell receptor beta chains came from one sample sequenced in a study of T-cell reconstitution after alpha-beta-depleted transplantation in children. Preparation of the TCRbeta library was carried out with unique molecular identifiers. TCRdb called the PCR reads again in MiXCR, with one record for every CDR3 protein. The sample lists 500,000 to 600,000 distinct CDR3 sequences; over 25% were seen once. The source was PBMCs from the stem cell graft donor, collected from the stem cell graft. Receptors originate from a human donor who donated a stem cell graft to a child with aplastic anemia.

In its sample, this clonotype was seen a few times. CDR3 protein: CASSYPNTGATEAFF. In nucleotides, the CDR3 is TGTGCCAGCAGCTACCCTAACACAGGGGCTACTGAAGCTTTCTTT. V is TRBV7-9 and J is TRBJ1-1; 7 bases align to TRBD1. The J segment lost 5 bases and the V segment lost 4 bases, leaving 10 bases of the junction unmatched. This CDR3 region has 15 residues. CDR1 and CDR2 (germline): SEHNR, FQNEAQ (reference sequence).

In this sample, this clonotype turned up a few times. The CDR3 protein is CSVDRGSTDTQYF. The CDR3 DNA follows: TGCAGCGTTGACAGGGGAAGCACAGATACGCAGTATTTT. The rearrangement uses TRBV29-1 and TRBJ2-3; TRBD1 might be the D (6 bases). There are 13 residues in the CDR3. The germline CDR1 and CDR2 sequences are SQVTM and ANQGSEA. V gave up 3 bases and J gave up 0 bases, with 7 bases separating them.

This clonotype has only a few counts. This chain connects TRBV7-9 to TRBJ2-5, with D possibly matching TRBD1 (8 bases). CDR3 size: 17 residues. CDR1 and CDR2 from the germline V gene are SEHNR and FQNEAQ (reference sequence). V was clipped by 0 bases and J by 2 bases, with 16 bases between them. This CDR3 is CASSLARGTGGQETQYF. CDR3 coding DNA: TGTGCCAGCAGCTTAGCGCGGGGGACAGGAGGACAAGAGACCCAGTACTTC.

Ten or more counts support this clonotype. This chain links TRBV9 with TRBJ2-3; D remains ambiguous. CDR1 and CDR2 from the germline V gene are SGDLS and YYNGEE. The CDR3 contains 15 residues. The V end was cut by 0 bases, the J end by 4 bases, with 12 bases between. The CDR3 DNA reads as TGTGCCAGCAGCGTAGGTCCAGGCGGCCCAGATACGCAGTATTTT. It encodes CASSVGPGGPDTQYF.

The rearrangement uses TRBV7-9 and TRBJ2-3; D is perhaps TRBD2 (7 bases). The length of the CDR3 is 17 residues. The germline V gene has CDR1 SEHNR and CDR2 FQNEAQ (reference sequence). The V and J ends lost 3 bases and 2 bases respectively, with 18 bases between them. The CDR3 protein is CASSLRGGHRATDTQYF. DNA of the CDR3: TGTGCCAGCAGCTTGAGGGGGGGACACCGAGCCACAGATACGCAGTATTTT.

This clonotype was observed a handful of times. CDR3 in amino acids: CASSYSSLAEGSSRYEQYF. The CDR3 DNA is TGTGCCAGCAGTTACTCTTCGTTAGCGGAGGGCAGTTCGCGCTACGAGCAGTACTTC. The J gene is TRBJ2-7, the V gene TRBV6-2 or TRBV6-3; a possible D gene is TRBD2 (6 bases). V was cut by 0 bases and J by 3 bases, with 24 bases left in between. This CDR3 is 19 amino acids long. Germline values: CDR1 MNHEY, CDR2 SVGEGT.

This clonotype appeared a few times. J is TRBJ2-5 and V is TRBV10-3; D call uncertain. The V and J ends lost 0 bases and 5 bases respectively, with 10 bases between them. This CDR3 has 14 amino acids. Germline CDR1 ENHRY, CDR2 SYGVKD. The CDR3 region has the DNA TGTGCCATCAGTGAGTCTACGGCTGCGGAGACCCAGTACTTC. Translating it yields CAISESTAAETQYF.

This clonotype was detected only a few times. The V gene is TRBV9, the J gene TRBJ2-7; D is uncertain. Trimming took off 0 bases at V and 6 bases at J, with 16 bases between the two ends. The CDR3 has 15 amino acids. Germline V lookup: CDR1 SGDLS, CDR2 YYNGEE. The CDR3 loop is CASSVVRSRLAEQYV. For the CDR3, the DNA is TGTGCCAGCAGCGTAGTACGGAGCCGGCTGGCCGAGCAGTACGTC.

This chain links TRBV6-2 or TRBV6-3 with TRBJ2-7; TRBD2 matches at 7 bases. The CDR3 totals 13 residues. The junction had 4 bases not matched to a gene; V was cut back by 6 bases and J by 2 bases. Germline lookup yields CDR1 MNHEY and CDR2 SVGEGT. The CDR3 DNA is TGTGCCAGCAGAGGCACTAGCGCCTACGAGCAGTACGTC. Translation gives CASRGTSAYEQYV.

The CDR3 sequence is CATRSEALQRNSYEQYV. For the CDR3, the DNA is TGTGCCACCAGGTCAGAGGCCCTCCAAAGGAACTCCTACGAGCAGTACGTC. The V and J genes are TRBV28 and TRBJ2-7; D is ambiguous. V lost 10 bases and J lost 0, with 25 bases in between. CDR3 size: 17 residues. Germline CDR1 is MDHEN and CDR2 is SYDVKM.

This clonotype was recorded a few times. This chain links TRBV16 with TRBJ2-1; D remains ambiguous. V lost 2 bases to trimming and J lost 9 bases, with 5 bases between them. The length of the CDR3 is 11 residues. Looked up from germline, CDR1 is KGHSY and CDR2 is FQNENV. The CDR3 region has the DNA TGTGCCAGCAGCCAAGTGCTTGAGCAGTTCTTC. This translates into CASSQVLEQFF.

This clonotype was observed a handful of times. The genes are TRBV10-3 and TRBJ1-2; no firm D call. The CDR3 covers 13 residues. Germline-derived CDR1 and CDR2 are ENHRY and SYGVKD. V lost 7 bases to trimming and J lost 0 bases, with 9 bases between them. Here the CDR3 reads CAIMPNPNYGYTF. The DNA of the CDR3 is TGTGCCATCATGCCCAACCCTAACTATGGCTACACCTTC.

This clonotype was found a few times. The chain has TRBV6-5 and TRBJ1-6; D is uncertain. The CDR3 consists of 14 residues. From germline, CDR1 is MNHEY and CDR2 SVGAGI. Trimming stripped 2 bases from V and 9 bases from J, with 11 bases between. The CDR3 region is CASSYMGVRSPLHF. CDR3 DNA: TGTGCCAGCAGTTACATGGGTGTACGTTCACCCCTCCACTTT.

The gene calls are TRBV28 and TRBJ2-1; 7 bases match TRBD1. Germline CDR1 reads MDHEN; CDR2 reads SYDVKM. This CDR3 contains 14 residues. Trimming at V came to 6 bases and at J to 8 bases, leaving 10 bases not matched to a gene. As DNA, the CDR3 is TGTGCCAGCAGCCGAATGACAGGGCGGGATGAGCAGTTCTTC. Protein: CASSRMTGRDEQFF.

A few counts support this clonotype. The rearrangement uses TRBV20-1 and TRBJ1-2, with 7 positions matching TRBD1. Unmatched junction bases numbered 15, after V lost 7 bases and J lost 7 bases. Germline assignment: CDR1 DFQATT and CDR2 SNEGSKA (reference sequence). This CDR3 contains 14 residues. The CDR3 coding sequence is TGCAGTGTAGCTCAGGGGGTTCTTTCAAGTGGCTACACCTTC. It is translated as CSVAQGVLSSGYTF.

This clonotype was seen a few times. The V call is TRBV29-1, the J call TRBJ1-2, with a weak D call TRBD1 (6 bases). From germline, CDR1 is SQVTM and CDR2 ANQGSEA. Deletions cut 4 bases from V and 5 bases from J, with 8 bases between. The CDR3 covers 11 residues. The CDR3 sequence is CSVGTEYGYTF. The CDR3 bases are TGCAGCGTTGGGACAGAATATGGCTACACCTTC.

This clonotype was counted between two and nine times. The chain employs TRBV20-1 and TRBJ1-4; D remains unclear. The length of the CDR3 is 16 residues. Trimming removed 0 bases at V and 0 bases at J, with 11 bases between. Germline-derived CDR1 and CDR2 are DFQATT and SNEGSKA (reference sequence). CDR3 nucleotide sequence: TGCAGTGCTAGAGATTATTGGGCTACAACTAATGAAAAACTGTTTTTT. Its translation: CSARDYWATTNEKLFF.

The genes are TRBV28 and TRBJ2-7; no clear D gene. The CDR3 extends over 11 amino acids. V dropped 5 bases and J dropped 6 bases, with 8 bases sitting between them. The germline V gene has CDR1 MDHEN and CDR2 SYDVKM. The CDR3 region has the DNA TGTGCCAGCAGTCCCGATTTCGAGCAGTACTTC. Translation gives CASSPDFEQYF.

V gene TRBV21-1 combines with J gene TRBJ2-5; the table's TRBD2 call for D was not verified on the DNA. TRBV21-1 is described as a pseudogene. The CDR3 consists of 16 residues. DNA of the CDR3: TGTGCCAGCAGCAAAGTGGGCGGGAGGGTGGAAGAGACCCAGTACTTC. Its translation: CASSKVGGRVEETQYF.

This clonotype was picked up a small number of times. This chain joins TRBV5-1 and TRBJ2-7; TRBD1 agrees at 8 bases. The ends lost 4 bases at V and 1 base at J; junction bases unmatched: 4. Per the germline V gene, CDR1 is SGHRS and CDR2 is YFSETQ. The CDR3 is 14 residues long. CDR3: CASSAGQGSYEQYV. The CDR3 DNA is TGCGCCAGCAGCGCTGGACAGGGTTCCTACGAGCAGTACGTC.

This clonotype was picked up a small number of times. The J gene is TRBJ2-7, the V gene TRBV6-6; no reliable D call. There are 13 residues in the CDR3. Trimming cost V 2 bases and J 4 bases, with 9 bases left between them. Germline lookup yields CDR1 MNHNY and CDR2 SVGAGI (reference sequence). In nucleotides, the CDR3 is TGTGCCAGCAGTTACGTCTCCTATTACGAGCAGTACTTC. Its translation: CASSYVSYYEQYF.

The V call is TRBV6-2 or TRBV6-3, the J call TRBJ1-4; D not certain. Germline V gene data show CDR1 as MNHEY and CDR2 as SVGEGT. The CDR3 is made up of 12 amino acids. V lost 0 bases, J lost 10 bases, and 6 bases lay in between. As DNA, the CDR3 is TGTGCCAGCAGTTACTCGTGGCGAAAACTGTTTTTT. Translated, it gives CASSYSWRKLFF.